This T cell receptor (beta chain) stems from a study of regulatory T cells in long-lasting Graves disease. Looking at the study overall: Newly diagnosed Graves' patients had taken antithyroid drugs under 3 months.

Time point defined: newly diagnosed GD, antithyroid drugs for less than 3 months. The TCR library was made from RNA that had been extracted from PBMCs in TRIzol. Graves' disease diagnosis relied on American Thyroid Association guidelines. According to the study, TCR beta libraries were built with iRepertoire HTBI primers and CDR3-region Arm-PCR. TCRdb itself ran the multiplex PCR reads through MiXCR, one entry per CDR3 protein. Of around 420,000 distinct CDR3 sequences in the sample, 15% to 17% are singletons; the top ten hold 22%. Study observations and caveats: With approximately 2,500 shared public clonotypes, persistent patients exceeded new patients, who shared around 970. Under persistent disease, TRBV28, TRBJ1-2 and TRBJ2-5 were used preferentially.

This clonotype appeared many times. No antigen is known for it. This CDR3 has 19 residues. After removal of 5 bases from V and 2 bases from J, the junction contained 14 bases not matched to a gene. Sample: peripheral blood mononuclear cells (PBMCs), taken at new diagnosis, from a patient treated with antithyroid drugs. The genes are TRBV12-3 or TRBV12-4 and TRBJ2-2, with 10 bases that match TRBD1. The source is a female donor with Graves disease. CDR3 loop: CASSTSTGQGLVNTGELFF. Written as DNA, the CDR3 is TGTGCCAGCAGTACCTCAACGGGACAGGGGCTTGTAAACACCGGGGAGCTGTTTTTT.